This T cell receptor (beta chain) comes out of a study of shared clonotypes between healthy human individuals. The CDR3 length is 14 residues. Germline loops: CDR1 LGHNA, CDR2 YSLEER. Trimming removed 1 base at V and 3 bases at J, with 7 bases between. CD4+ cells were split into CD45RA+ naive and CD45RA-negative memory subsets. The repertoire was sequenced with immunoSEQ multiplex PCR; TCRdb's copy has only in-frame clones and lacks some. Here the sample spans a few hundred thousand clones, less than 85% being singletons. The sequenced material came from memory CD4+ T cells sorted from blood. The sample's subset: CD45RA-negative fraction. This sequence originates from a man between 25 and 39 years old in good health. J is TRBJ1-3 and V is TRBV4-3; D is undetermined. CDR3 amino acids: CASSQGTNGNTIYF. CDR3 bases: TGCGCCAGCAGCCAAGGGACCAATGGAAACACCATATATTTT.